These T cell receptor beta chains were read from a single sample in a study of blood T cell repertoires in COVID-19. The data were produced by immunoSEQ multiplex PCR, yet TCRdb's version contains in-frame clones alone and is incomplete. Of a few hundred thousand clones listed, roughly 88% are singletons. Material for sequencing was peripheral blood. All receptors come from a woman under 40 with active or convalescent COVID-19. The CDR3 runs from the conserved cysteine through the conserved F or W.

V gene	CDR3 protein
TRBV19	CASSIVGANTGELFF
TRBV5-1	CASSSTGETQYF
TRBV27	CASSLSGQGNSPLHF
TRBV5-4	CASSSGQGASTDTQYF
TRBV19	CASSIHRSGGVTDTQYF
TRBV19	CASSQDRGGGYTF
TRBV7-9	CASSLVASNNEQFF
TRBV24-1	CATSDPGTGRPSGELFF
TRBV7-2	CASSSDRNPANYGYTF
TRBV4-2	CASRPKPQMVLPYEQYF
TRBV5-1	CASSLGGTGELFF
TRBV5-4	CASSLGRDGYTF
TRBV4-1	CASSKQGANYGYTF
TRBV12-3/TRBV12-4	CASSEGLLNEQFF
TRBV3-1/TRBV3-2	CASSHPGGGIYGYTF
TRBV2	CASRQGGSYEQYF
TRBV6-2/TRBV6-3	CASSFGRQKNGPQHF